This T cell receptor beta chain was recovered during a study of T cell changes during pregnancy in multiple sclerosis. The CDR3 is 14 amino acids. Trimming took 8 bases from V and 0 from J; bases not matched to a gene: 5. Germline assignment: CDR1 SGHVS and CDR2 FQNEAQ. Some clones are missing from TCRdb's copy, which holds only in-frame ones; the method was immunoSEQ multiplex PCR. This table has around 68,000 clones, 85% to 95% appearing once. The chain carries TRBV7-8 and TRBJ2-3; 7 bases fit TRBD2. Sequencing used CD4+ T cells from peripheral blood mononuclear cells, obtained before pregnancy. This sequence was found in a female donor with multiple sclerosis, enrolled in a pregnancy study. The CDR3 bases are TGTGCCAGCCGTCGCGGGAGAAGCACAGATACGCAGTATTTT. Amino acid sequence: CASRRGRSTDTQYF. Using reference TRBV7-8 and TRBJ2-3 for the parts outside the CDR3, the full variable domain is GAGVSQSPRYKVAKRGQDVALRCDPISGHVSLFWYQQALGQGPEFLTYFQNEAQLDKSGLPSDRFFAERPEGSVSTLKIQRTQQEDSAVYLCASRRGRSTDTQYFGPGTRLTVL.